A selection of T cell receptor beta chains follows, all from one sample in a study of blood T cells in healthy people across ages. Each CDR3 protein is one row after TCRdb ran MiXCR on the 5' RACE reads. The table has fewer than 900,000 distinct CDR3 sequences, roughly 47% seen once. The specimen was blood. Receptor source: a woman between 55 and 75 years old in good health. Both conserved end residues are part of each CDR3. The D gene is left open where the match is weak. Expanded clones are given a class, and other clones once, few, many or no size at all.

abundance	j_gene	v_gene	len	d_gene	CDR3nt	CDR3aa
few	TRBJ2-7	TRBV2	14	.	TGTGCCAGCAAGACTTTCGGTCGAGCCTACGAGCAGTACTTC	CASKTFGRAYEQYF
.	TRBJ2-5	TRBV28	15	TRBD2	TGTGCCAGCAGTATCGGGAGGGGGTGGCAAGAGACCCAGTACTTC	CASSIGRGWQETQYF
.	TRBJ2-5	TRBV18	13	.	TGTGCCAGCCTTATGGGAGAGCAAGAGACCCAGTACTTC	CASLMGEQETQYF
.	TRBJ2-7	TRBV6-5	15	.	TGTGCCAGCAGTTACGCCCAGGGGGGCGCCTACGAGCAGTACTTC	CASSYAQGGAYEQYF
.	TRBJ2-3	TRBV3-1	18	.	TGTGCCAGCAGCCAAGAAGGGCTAGCCCATGCTAGCACAGATACGCAGTATTTT	CASSQEGLAHASTDTQYF
few	TRBJ2-1	TRBV4-2	16	TRBD2	TGTGCCAGCAGCCAAGAAAGCGGGGGGGCCTACAATGAGCAGTTCTTC	CASSQESGGAYNEQFF
.	TRBJ2-3	TRBV12-3/TRBV12-4	12	.	TGTGCCAGCAGTTTCTTACTAGGTACGCAGTATTTT	CASSFLLGTQYF
.	TRBJ2-1	TRBV20-1	14	TRBD2	TGCAGTGCTCTACCGGGACTAGCCCTTAATGAGCAGTTCTTC	CSALPGLALNEQFF
.	TRBJ1-4	TRBV4-2	18	.	TGTGCCAGCAGCCAAGGCCTCAAACAGACTGCAACTAATGAAAAACTGTTTTTT	CASSQGLKQTATNEKLFF
.	TRBJ1-4	TRBV27	16	TRBD1	TGTGCCAGCAGTCATCACCGGGACAGGGTAGAAGAAAAACTGTTTTTT	CASSHHRDRVEEKLFF
many	TRBJ1-2	TRBV12-3/TRBV12-4	14	TRBD1	TGTGCCAGCAGTCCCGGGACAGGGTTTTATGGCTACACCTTC	CASSPGTGFYGYTF
few	TRBJ2-5	TRBV24-1	14	.	TGTGCCACCAGTGATAGGCGGAACCAAGAGACCCAGTACTTC	CATSDRRNQETQYF
.	TRBJ2-7	TRBV18	15	TRBD2	TGTGCCAGCTCACCACCGAGGACTAGCGTTTACGAGCGGTACTTC	CASSPPRTSVYERYF
.	TRBJ2-7	TRBV9	16	TRBD2	TGTGCCAGCAGCGTAGAAGGCGGACTAGAGCCCGGCGAGCAGTACTTC	CASSVEGGLEPGEQYF
once	TRBJ2-7	TRBV7-2	16	TRBD2	TGTGCCAGCAGCTTCCGGACTAGGTGGGTTGGCAATGAGCAGTACTTC	CASSFRTRWVGNEQYF
few	TRBJ2-1	TRBV14	11	.	TGTGCCAGCACCAGGGGGGCGGAGCAGTTCTTC	CASTRGAEQFF
.	TRBJ2-1	TRBV3-1	14	.	TGTGCCAGCAGCCAAGAAGGGGGGGACAATGAGCAGTTCTTC	CASSQEGGDNEQFF
few	TRBJ1-5	TRBV19	15	TRBD1	TGTGCCAGTAGCCAGACAGGGGGCGCTGACCAGCCCCAGCATTTT	CASSQTGGADQPQHF
.	TRBJ1-4	TRBV2	13	.	TGTGCCAGCAGTGTAGTGGGGATTGAAAAACTGTTTTTT	CASSVVGIEKLFF
.	TRBJ2-5	TRBV7-2	15	TRBD2	TGTGCCAGCAGCTCAACTAGCGGGAGCCACAATGAGCAGTACTTC	CASSSTSGSHNEQYF
.	TRBJ2-1	TRBV6-2/TRBV6-3	15	TRBD1	TGTGCCAGCATACGACAGGGGCGGCTTTACAATGAGCAGTTCTTC	CASIRQGRLYNEQFF
few	TRBJ1-2	TRBV27	14	.	TGTGCCAGCAGAAATCCGGGCATTAACTATGGCTACACCTTC	CASRNPGINYGYTF
few	TRBJ2-1	TRBV29-1	13	.	TGCAGCGTTCAACAGGACGTGAACAATGAGCAGTTCTTC	CSVQQDVNNEQFF
few	TRBJ1-1	TRBV6-6	13	.	TGTGCCAGCAGTGACCCCCGAGGCACTGAAGCTTTCTTT	CASSDPRGTEAFF
few	TRBJ2-1	TRBV28	16	TRBD2	TGTGCCAGCAGCAACGCCGGGGGGCTAGCGGGGGTAGAGCAGTTCTTC	CASSNAGGLAGVEQFF
many	TRBJ2-7	TRBV13	14	.	TGTGCCAGCCAGCTGGCGCGGGACTCCTACGAGCAGTACTTC	CASQLARDSYEQYF
.	TRBJ2-6	TRBV5-4	15	.	TGTGCCAGCAGCCGAGAGGGGTCCGGGACCGACGTCCTGACTTTC	CASSREGSGTDVLTF
few	TRBJ2-5	TRBV21-1	12	.	TGTGCCAGCCTACAGGGTGCAGAGACCCAGTACTTC	CASLQGAETQYF
few	TRBJ1-5	TRBV4-1	15	.	TGCGCCAGCAGCCAGGAACCTCATACAGTTCAGCCCCAGCATTTT	CASSQEPHTVQPQHF
few	TRBJ1-1	TRBV2	13	.	TGTGCCAGCAGTGAACAGGTGAACACTGAAGCTTTCTTT	CASSEQVNTEAFF
.	TRBJ2-1	TRBV4-3	15	TRBD1	TGCGCCAGCAGCCAAGAGCACAGGGGCCTCAATGAGCAGTTCTTC	CASSQEHRGLNEQFF
.	TRBJ2-1	TRBV18	16	.	TGTGCCAGCTCACCACCGGGGGCTCTCTCGAACAATGAGCAGTTCTTC	CASSPPGALSNNEQFF
few	TRBJ2-1	TRBV6-2/TRBV6-3	17	TRBD2	TGTGCCAGCAGTTACAACGGGAGGGTTATGTCCTACAATGAGCAGTTCTTC	CASSYNGRVMSYNEQFF
.	TRBJ2-7	TRBV29-1	14	TRBD1	TGCAGCGTTGAAAACAGGGGGCTGACCTACGAGCAGTACTTC	CSVENRGLTYEQYF
few	TRBJ2-7	TRBV29-1	13	TRBD1	TGCAGCGTTATTCGGGACAGCTCCTACGAGCAGTACTTC	CSVIRDSSYEQYF
.	TRBJ2-3	TRBV12-3/TRBV12-4	24	TRBD2	TGTGCCAGCAGTCTTCCCAGGGACAGCTCAGGACTAGCGGGAGGGCCGAGGTGGACAGATACGCAGTATTTT	CASSLPRDSSGLAGGPRWTDTQYF
few	TRBJ1-1	TRBV6-2/TRBV6-3	14	.	TGTGCCAGCAGATATCGCAGAGGCCCCACTGAAGCTTTCTTT	CASRYRRGPTEAFF
.	TRBJ2-5	TRBV20-1	16	TRBD2	TGCAGTGCTAGAGAATACGGGGGGGCTCACCAAGAGACCCAGTACTTC	CSAREYGGAHQETQYF
few	TRBJ2-3	TRBV4-2	15	.	TGTGCCAGCAGCCAATATAGGGAGATCACAGATACGCAGTATTTT	CASSQYREITDTQYF
many	TRBJ2-3	TRBV9	15	TRBD2	TGTGCCAGCAGCGTTAGCGGGGGGGCGAAAGATACGCAGTATTTT	CASSVSGGAKDTQYF
.	TRBJ1-1	TRBV13	14	.	TGTGCCAGCAGCTCCACCGGGACGGGCACTGAAGCTTTCTTT	CASSSTGTGTEAFF
many	TRBJ2-1	TRBV3-1	18	TRBD2	TGTGCCAGCAGCGCACCGGGACTAGCGGGAGGTTCATACAATGAGCAGTTCTTC	CASSAPGLAGGSYNEQFF
.	TRBJ1-1	TRBV7-2	14	TRBD1	TGTGCCGGCAGCTTAGACAGGGGAAACACTGAAGCTTTCTTT	CAGSLDRGNTEAFF
.	TRBJ1-1	TRBV12-3/TRBV12-4	14	TRBD1	TGTGCCAGCAAAAGGACAGGGCAGGTCACTGAAGCTTTCTTT	CASKRTGQVTEAFF
few	TRBJ1-5	TRBV7-2	15	TRBD1	TGTGCCAGCTCGAGACAGGGGAAGGGCAATCAGCCCCAGCATTTT	CASSRQGKGNQPQHF
.	TRBJ1-6	TRBV18	16	.	TGTGCCAGCTCACTGGGCCCCGGAGCCTATAATTCACCCCTCCACTTT	CASSLGPGAYNSPLHF
once	TRBJ1-5	TRBV18	17	TRBD1	TGTGCCAGCTCCGCAAGGGGAGCAGGGGGAGGAAATCAGCCCCAGCATTTT	CASSARGAGGGNQPQHF
.	TRBJ2-7	TRBV28	16	TRBD2	TGTGCCAGCAGTTTATTAGCGGGAGTAATTTACAATGAGCAGTACTTC	CASSLLAGVIYNEQYF
.	TRBJ2-7	TRBV5-1	14	.	TGCGCCAGCAGCTTGGGGGATTTCGTCCACGAGCAGTACTTC	CASSLGDFVHEQYF
.	TRBJ2-1	TRBV5-6	14	.	TGTGCCAGCAGCTTGGGACTAACCCGCAATGAGCAGTTCTTC	CASSLGLTRNEQFF
.	TRBJ1-5	TRBV15	14	.	TGTGCCACCAGCAGAGCCTCCCGGGATCAGCCCCAGCATTTT	CATSRASRDQPQHF
.	TRBJ2-7	TRBV11-2	15	TRBD1	TGTGCCAGCAGCTTAGAAGTGACAGGGCTATACGAGCAGTACTTC	CASSLEVTGLYEQYF
.	TRBJ2-7	TRBV10-3	15	TRBD1	TGTGCCATCAGTGAGTCTTTACAGGGGTCCAACGAGCAGTACTTC	CAISESLQGSNEQYF
.	TRBJ2-4	TRBV10-2	17	TRBD1	TGCGCCAGCAGTGTGTCCCACCCAGGGGGCGGCAAAAACATTCAGTACTTC	CASSVSHPGGGKNIQYF
once	TRBJ1-2	TRBV7-3	13	TRBD1	TGTGCCAGCAGCCCCAGGGGACAGCATGGCTACACCTTC	CASSPRGQHGYTF
few	TRBJ2-1	TRBV5-1	15	TRBD1	TGCGCCAGCAGCTTGTCAGGACAGGGGGCCTGGGAGCAGTTCTTC	CASSLSGQGAWEQFF
.	TRBJ2-4	TRBV6-4	15	TRBD1	TGTGCCATGGTTTACAGGGGGCTAGCCAAAAACATTCAGTACTTC	CAMVYRGLAKNIQYF